Listed below are T cell receptor beta chains from one sample, sequenced in a study of T cell responses to AZD1222 COVID-19 vaccine. Here immunoSEQ multiplex PCR was the method, and the copy in TCRdb shows in-frame clones only, minus some. The data show about 110,000 clones, with roughly 87% seen just once and roughly 5.3% held by the top ten. Specimen: peripheral blood, collected on day 0 of AZD1222 vaccination. The receptors originated from an adult in good health. Both conserved end residues are part of each CDR3. The D gene is left open where the match is weak. Expanded clones get a size class; other rows say once, few or many, or leave the size out.

V: TRBV19; J: TRBJ2-7; size: -; D: -; CDR3: CASSGASYEQYF; DNA: TGTGCCAGTAGTGGGGCCTCCTACGAGCAGTACTTC
V: TRBV20-1; J: TRBJ2-7; size: -; D: -; CDR3: CSARAADEQYF; DNA: TGCAGTGCTAGAGCAGCCGACGAGCAGTACTTC
V: TRBV20-1; J: TRBJ2-5; size: -; D: -; CDR3: CSAEDQETQYF; DNA: TGCAGTGCTGAGGACCAAGAGACCCAGTACTTC
V: TRBV6-4; J: TRBJ1-5; size: -; D: TRBD1; CDR3: CASSEGGGSNQPQHF; DNA: TGTGCCAGCAGTGAAGGGGGCGGAAGCAATCAGCCCCAGCATTTT
V: TRBV27; J: TRBJ1-2; size: few; D: -; CDR3: CASSGEPSYGYTF; DNA: TGTGCCAGCAGTGGCGAGCCTTCTTATGGCTACACCTTC
V: TRBV24-1; J: TRBJ2-2; size: -; D: -; CDR3: CATSEAGRGELFF; DNA: TGTGCCACCAGTGAAGCGGGCCGCGGGGAGCTGTTTTTT
V: TRBV24-1; J: TRBJ1-5; size: -; D: -; CDR3: CATSDIGGESQHF; DNA: TGTGCCACCAGTGATATCGGTGGAGAGTCCCAGCATTTT
V: TRBV9; J: TRBJ1-3; size: -; D: -; CDR3: CASSVDPIRSLSGNTIYF; DNA: TGTGCCAGCAGCGTGGACCCTATAAGGAGTCTTTCTGGAAACACCATATATTTT
V: TRBV19; J: TRBJ1-1; size: -; D: TRBD1; CDR3: CASSPNRDSEAFF; DNA: TGTGCCAGTAGTCCAAATCGGGACAGTGAAGCTTTCTTT
V: TRBV19; J: TRBJ1-5; size: -; D: -; CDR3: CASNNVIRQSNQPQHF; DNA: TGTGCCAGTAATAACGTAATAAGACAATCAAATCAGCCCCAGCATTTT
V: TRBV11-3; J: TRBJ2-1; size: -; D: TRBD2; CDR3: CASSLTSGSDWGEQFF; DNA: TGTGCCAGCAGCTTAACTAGCGGGAGCGATTGGGGTGAGCAGTTCTTC
V: TRBV2; J: TRBJ2-3; size: -; D: TRBD2; CDR3: CAFPRRGGGGDTQYF; DNA: TGTGCCTTTCCCCGCCGGGGCGGGGGAGGGGATACGCAGTATTTT
V: TRBV28; J: TRBJ2-7; size: -; D: TRBD1; CDR3: CASSYPGTGFYEQYF; DNA: TGTGCCAGCAGTTACCCGGGGACAGGCTTCTACGAGCAGTACTTC
V: TRBV7-9; J: TRBJ2-3; size: -; D: TRBD1; CDR3: CASSQQGIADTQYF; DNA: TGTGCCAGCAGCCAACAGGGGATAGCGGATACGCAGTATTTT
V: TRBV30; J: TRBJ1-5; size: -; D: TRBD1; CDR3: CAWSRDRGIQNQPQHF; DNA: TGTGCCTGGAGTAGAGACAGGGGGATTCAAAATCAGCCCCAGCATTTT
V: TRBV6-5; J: TRBJ1-1; size: -; D: -; CDR3: CASSHPVATEAFF; DNA: TGTGCCAGCAGTCACCCCGTAGCCACTGAAGCTTTCTTT
V: TRBV30; J: TRBJ1-3; size: -; D: -; CDR3: CAWSDGLISGNTIYF; DNA: TGTGCCTGGAGCGACGGGCTGATCTCTGGAAACACCATATATTTT
V: TRBV5-1; J: TRBJ1-3; size: once; D: TRBD1; CDR3: CASSGGQPGNTIYF; DNA: TGCGCCAGCAGCGGGGGACAGCCTGGAAACACCATATATTTT
V: TRBV2; J: TRBJ2-3; size: -; D: -; CDR3: CASRVELTDTQYF; DNA: TGTGCCTCTAGGGTTGAGCTCACAGATACGCAGTATTTT
V: TRBV21-1; J: TRBJ2-5; size: -; D: -; CDR3: CASSSGRFWQETQYF; DNA: TGTGCCAGCAGTAGCGGGAGGTTTTGGCAAGAGACCCAGTACTTC
V: TRBV6-2/TRBV6-3; J: TRBJ1-5; size: -; D: TRBD1; CDR3: CASSSRGGQGWQPQHF; DNA: TGTGCCAGCAGTTCTCGGGGGGGACAGGGTTGGCAGCCCCAGCATTTT
V: TRBV3-1/TRBV3-2; J: TRBJ2-2; size: -; D: -; CDR3: CASSPAMGAGELFF; DNA: TGTGCCAGCAGCCCAGCGATGGGGGCCGGGGAGCTGTTTTTT
V: TRBV9; J: TRBJ2-2; size: -; D: TRBD1; CDR3: CASSAGQSNTGELFF; DNA: TGTGCCAGCAGCGCGGGACAGTCGAACACCGGGGAGCTGTTTTTT
V: TRBV7-2; J: TRBJ2-3; size: -; D: -; CDR3: CASSSLGADTQYF; DNA: TGTGCCAGCAGCTCCCTAGGGGCAGATACGCAGTATTTT
V: TRBV24-1; J: TRBJ1-2; size: -; D: -; CDR3: CATSDLERDYGYTF; DNA: TGTGCCACCAGTGATTTGGAGCGGGACTATGGCTACACCTTC
V: TRBV7-8; J: TRBJ2-7; size: -; D: TRBD1; CDR3: CASSLHLPGQGREQYF; DNA: TGTGCCAGCAGCTTGCATCTACCGGGACAGGGGCGCGAGCAGTACTTC
V: TRBV14; J: TRBJ2-2; size: once; D: TRBD2; CDR3: CASSTRTSGSGELFF; DNA: TGTGCCAGCAGCACACGGACTAGCGGGAGCGGGGAGCTGTTTTTT
V: TRBV18; J: TRBJ2-1; size: -; D: -; CDR3: CASSPGGVVSNEQFF; DNA: TGTGCCAGCTCACCAGGAGGGGTCGTCAGCAATGAGCAGTTCTTC